The 11 T cell receptor beta chains in this list originate from one sample, sequenced in a study of blood T cell repertoires in COVID-19. The table came from immunoSEQ multiplex PCR; TCRdb's copy has only in-frame clones and leaves some out. Among 350,000 to 400,000 clones listed, roughly 90% were seen once. The sequenced sample was PBMCs or T cells enriched from blood (not recorded which). All receptors come from a woman in her twenties or thirties with acute COVID-19.

The V and J genes are TRBV6-5 and TRBJ1-5, with 8 bases lining up with TRBD1. After removal of 6 bases from V and 1 base from J, the junction contained 5 bases not matched to a gene. Germline V lookup: CDR1 MNHEY, CDR2 SVGAGI. The CDR3 has 15 amino acids. DNA of the CDR3: TGTGCCAGCAGCTCTGGACAGGGCAGCAATCAGCCCCAGCATTTT. Residues: CASSSGQGSNQPQHF.

CDR3 amino acids: CSVQGNRDEQFF. The CDR3 DNA reads TGCAGCGTACAGGGGAACCGGGATGAGCAGTTCTTC. The chain employs TRBV29-1 and TRBJ2-1, with 7 nucleotides matching TRBD1. Germline CDR1 reads SQVTM; CDR2 reads ANQGSEA. The CDR3 sequence is 12 residues long. After removal of 6 bases from V and 8 bases from J, the junction contained 7 bases not matched to a gene.

The V and J genes are TRBV5-6 and TRBJ2-2; possibly TRBD1 for D (7 bases). The CDR3 is made up of 15 amino acids. Germline lookup yields CDR1 SGHDT and CDR2 YYEEEE. The V end lost 4 bases, the J end lost 3 bases, and 13 bases lay between the germline ends. CDR3 nucleotides: TGTGCCAGCAGCCCGCAGGGGGAGGACACCGGGGAGCTGTTTTTT. It codes for CASSPQGEDTGELFF.

The chain is built from TRBV10-1 and TRBJ2-5; TRBD1 might be the D (6 bases). There are 15 residues in the CDR3. The germline V gene has CDR1 WNHNN and CDR2 SYGVQD (reference sequence). V lost 2 bases to trimming and J lost 2 bases, with 12 bases between them. The CDR3 DNA sequence: TGCGCCAGCAGTGAGGCCTCCGACAGGCAAGAGACCCAGTACTTC. Residues: CASSEASDRQETQYF.

This chain connects TRBV2 to TRBJ2-7, with 7 bases aligning to TRBD2. V lost 5 bases, J lost 0 bases, and 4 bases stayed unmatched. The germline V gene has CDR1 SNHLY and CDR2 FYNNEI. The CDR3 has 14 residues. The CDR3, as DNA: TGTGCCAGCAGTACTAGCGACCGCTCCTACGAGCAGTACTTC. Residues: CASSTSDRSYEQYF.

The chain carries TRBV11-2 and TRBJ2-7, with D maybe TRBD2 (5 bases). The germline V gene has CDR1 SGHAT and CDR2 FQNNGV. The CDR3 runs to 14 residues. V lost 1 base, J lost 2 bases, and 9 bases lay in between. CDR3 residues: CASSLGTGTYEQYF. CDR3 sequence (DNA): TGTGCCAGCAGCTTAGGGACTGGGACCTACGAGCAGTACTTC.

This rearrangement joins TRBV19 to TRBJ2-7; 10 nucleotides agree with TRBD1. V was clipped by 6 bases and J by 0 bases; unmatched bases: 5. CDR1 is LNHDA and CDR2 is SQIVND in the germline V gene (reference sequence). This CDR3 contains 15 residues. In DNA, the CDR3 is TGTGCCAGTAGAGAGGGACAGGGGTACTCCTACGAGCAGTACTTC. Amino acids: CASREGQGYSYEQYF.

The chain is built from TRBV2 and TRBJ2-7; no reliable D call. This CDR3 has 11 residues. Looked up from germline, CDR1 is SNHLY and CDR2 is FYNNEI. Trimming pared 5 bases from V and 3 bases from J, leaving 5 bases between. The CDR3 DNA reads as TGTGCCAGCAGTCCCCTCTACGAGCAGTACTTC. Encoded protein: CASSPLYEQYF.

This chain joins TRBV5-6 and TRBJ1-2, with D perhaps matching TRBD1 (6 bases). Trimming stripped 3 bases from V and 2 bases from J, with 20 bases between. Germline lookup yields CDR1 SGHDT and CDR2 YYEEEE. The length of the CDR3 is 17 residues. Written as DNA, the CDR3 is TGTGCCAGCAGCTCAATCGGGGGGGCCAGGGCGAACTATGGCTACACCTTC. It translates to CASSSIGGARANYGYTF.

This sequence joins TRBV29-1 and TRBJ1-4; TRBD1 might be the D (6 bases). This CDR3 is 13 amino acids long. The germline CDR1 and CDR2 sequences are SQVTM and ANQGSEA. V lost 0 bases and J lost 5, with 7 bases in between. The CDR3, as DNA: TGCAGCGTTGAAGAGCAGGGGAATGAAAAACTGTTTTTT. This codes for CSVEEQGNEKLFF. The entire variable domain, with the rest obtained from reference TRBV29-1 and TRBJ1-4, is as follows: SAVISQKPSRDICQRGTSLTIQCQVDSQVTMMFWYRQQPGQSLTLIATANQGSEATYESGFVIDKFPISRPNLTFSTLTVSNMSPEDSSIYLCSVEEQGNEKLFFGSGTQLSVL.

The chain couples TRBV18 to TRBJ1-5, with a possible D match to TRBD1 (6 bases). The germline V and J ends were trimmed by 6 bases and 7 bases, with 19 bases remaining between them. CDR3 size: 15 residues. The germline CDR1 and CDR2 sequences are KGHSH and LQKENI. CDR3 in amino acids: CASSRGESGGQPQHF. The CDR3 region has the DNA TGTGCCAGCTCCAGAGGGGAGTCTGGGGGCCAGCCCCAGCATTTT. Using reference TRBV18 and TRBJ1-5 for the parts outside the CDR3, the full variable domain is NAGVMQNPRHLVRRRGQEARLRCSPMKGHSHVYWYRQLPEEGLKFMVYLQKENIIDESGMPKERFSAEFPKEGPSILRIQQVVRGDSAAYFCASSRGESGGQPQHFGDGTRLSIL.